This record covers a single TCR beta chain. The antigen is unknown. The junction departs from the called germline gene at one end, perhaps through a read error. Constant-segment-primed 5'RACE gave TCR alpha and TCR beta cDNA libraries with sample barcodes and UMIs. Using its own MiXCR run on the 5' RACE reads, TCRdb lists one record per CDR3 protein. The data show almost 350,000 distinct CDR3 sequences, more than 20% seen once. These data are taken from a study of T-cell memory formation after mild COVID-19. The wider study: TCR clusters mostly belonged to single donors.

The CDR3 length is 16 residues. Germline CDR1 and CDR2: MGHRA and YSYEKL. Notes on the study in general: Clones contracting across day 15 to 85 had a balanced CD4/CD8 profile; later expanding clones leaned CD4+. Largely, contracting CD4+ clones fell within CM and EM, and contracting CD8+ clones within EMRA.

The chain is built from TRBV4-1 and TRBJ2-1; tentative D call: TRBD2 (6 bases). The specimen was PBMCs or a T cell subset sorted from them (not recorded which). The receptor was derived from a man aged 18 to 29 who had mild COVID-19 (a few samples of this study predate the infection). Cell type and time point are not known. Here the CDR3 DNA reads TGCGCCATCAGCCGTCCGGGGAGGAGCTCCTACAATGAGCAGTTCTTC. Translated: CAISRPGRSSYNEQFF.